These 9 T cell receptor beta chains originate from one sample sequenced in a study of blood T cell repertoires in COVID-19. Measured with immunoSEQ multiplex PCR; TCRdb has only the in-frame clones, and not every one. Here the sample spans about 63,000 clones, roughly 80% being singletons. Sample: peripheral blood. The receptors were sampled from a human donor in a cohort sampled during active COVID-19.

A note on this clone: The sample contains more than one DNA sequence encoding this CDR3. This chain links TRBV29-1 with TRBJ2-1, with D unresolved. Germline CDR1 SQVTM, CDR2 ANQGSEA. This CDR3 spans 14 amino acids. Trimming removed 3 bases at V and 0 bases at J, with 9 bases between. As DNA, the CDR3 is TGCAGCGTTGATGGCGGTAGCTCCTACAATGAGCAGTTCTTC. Amino acid sequence: CSVDGGSSYNEQFF.

The V and J genes are TRBV9 and TRBJ2-1; 11 nucleotides agree with TRBD2. This CDR3 has 16 amino acids. From germline, CDR1 is SGDLS and CDR2 YYNGEE. Unmatched junction bases numbered 9, after V lost 3 bases and J lost 7 bases. The CDR3 nucleotides read TGTGCCAGCAGCGGCCTCCTAGCGGGAGGCGAGAATGAGCAGTTCTTC. Amino acids: CASSGLLAGGENEQFF. The full variable domain, rest sourced from reference TRBV9 and TRBJ2-1, is DSGVTQTPKHLITATGQRVTLRCSPRSGDLSVYWYQQSLDQGLQFLIQYYNGEERAKGNILERFSAQQFPDLHSELNLSSLELGDSALYFCASSGLLAGGENEQFFGPGTRLTVL.

The chain carries TRBV5-6 and TRBJ2-2, with 13 bases matching TRBD2. Germline CDR1 and CDR2: SGHDT and YYEEEE. The V segment lost 9 bases and the J segment 5 bases; nucleotides outside the gene matches: 16. The CDR3 is 18 residues long. The DNA of the CDR3 is TGTGCCACCGCCAAAACCGGGACTAGCGGGATTGTTACCGGGGAGCTGTTTTTT. This sequence encodes CATAKTGTSGIVTGELFF.

This chain uses TRBV18 with TRBJ2-7; possible D gene TRBD1, 6 bases. This CDR3 comprises 13 residues. V was shortened by 5 bases and J by 6 bases, with 14 bases between the two germline ends. In germline, CDR1 is KGHSH, CDR2 LQKENI. CDR3 region: CASSSQGSGEQYF. The CDR3 bases are TGTGCCAGCTCATCCCAGGGGAGCGGCGAGCAGTACTTC. Supplemented by reference TRBV18 and TRBJ2-7, the full variable domain reads NAGVMQNPRHLVRRRGQEARLRCSPMKGHSHVYWYRQLPEEGLKFMVYLQKENIIDESGMPKERFSAEFPKEGPSILRIQQVVRGDSAAYFCASSSQGSGEQYFGPGTRLTVT.

The J gene is TRBJ2-3, the V gene TRBV18; D is unclear. With 1 base removed from V and 2 bases from J, the gap between germline ends came to 7 bases. Germline V gene lookup returns CDR1 KGHSH and CDR2 LQKENI. This CDR3 contains 14 residues. CDR3 region: CASSPLVITDTQYF. Written as DNA, the CDR3 is TGTGCCAGCTCACCACTAGTAATCACAGATACGCAGTATTTT.

This chain links TRBV11-2 with TRBJ1-2, with D perhaps matching TRBD1 (5 bases). Germline CDR1 and CDR2: SGHAT and FQNNGV. This CDR3 region has 14 residues. V was cut by 0 bases and J by 8 bases, with 13 bases left in between. The CDR3 sequence: CASSLDRTPEGYTF. CDR3 in DNA: TGTGCCAGCAGCTTAGATCGGACACCCGAGGGCTACACCTTC.

The CDR3 loop is CASSLVRTGGAFGYTF. The CDR3 coding sequence is TGTGCCAGCAGCTTAGTTCGGACAGGGGGCGCTTTTGGCTACACCTTC. V gene TRBV11-2 combines with J gene TRBJ1-2; 11 bases agree with TRBD1. V shed 1 base and J 7 bases; nucleotides not matched to a gene: 8. Germline V gives CDR1 SGHAT, CDR2 FQNNGV. There are 16 residues in the CDR3.

The chain uses TRBV6-2 or TRBV6-3 and TRBJ2-7; possible D gene TRBD2, 6 bases. The CDR3 is 18 amino acids. Germline CDR1 and CDR2: MNHEY and SVGEGT. Between the trimmed V and J ends, which lost 2 bases and 3 bases, there was a span of 23 bases. The CDR3 DNA is TGTGCCAGCAGTTACCCCAATCCCCCCGGGAGCTCTCTCTACGAGCAGTACTTC. Translation: CASSYPNPPGSSLYEQYF.

The chain carries TRBV6-2 or TRBV6-3 and TRBJ2-7, with D unclear. This CDR3 comprises 13 residues. The germline CDR1 and CDR2 sequences are MNHEY and SVGEGT. Trimming took off 0 bases at V and 0 bases at J, with 3 bases between the two ends. The CDR3: CASSYSISYEQYF. DNA of the CDR3: TGTGCCAGCAGTTACTCCATCTCCTACGAGCAGTACTTC.